These 25 T cell receptor beta chains came from one sample sequenced in a study of shared clonotypes between healthy human individuals. Produced via immunoSEQ multiplex PCR; TCRdb's table is partial and in-frame only. The sample lists approximately 740,000 clones, approximately 79% seen once, with more than 1.5% in the top ten. Sequencing was done on a sample of memory CD4+ T cells sorted from blood. Subset denoted: CD45RA-negative fraction. These receptors all come from a woman aged 25-40 years in good health.

This clone has a single count. V is TRBV27 and J is TRBJ2-3; the D gene is possibly TRBD1 (6 bases). Germline V gene lookup returns CDR1 MNHEY and CDR2 SMNVEV (reference sequence). V was pared by 3 bases and J by 4 bases, with 11 bases between. The CDR3 covers 14 residues. The DNA for the CDR3 is TGTGCCAGCAGTTTTTGGGGGCTCGCAGATACGCAGTATTTT. Its translation is CASSFWGLADTQYF.

The V and J genes are TRBV10-3 and TRBJ2-5; 10 positions match TRBD1. The CDR3 sequence is 14 residues long. V lost 6 bases to trimming and J lost 3 bases; unmatched junction nucleotides: 4. Germline V lookup: CDR1 ENHRY, CDR2 SYGVKD. Here the CDR3 DNA reads TGTGCCATCAGCGACAGGGGGCGCAAAGAGACCCAGTACTTC. Translating gives CAISDRGRKETQYF.

The gene calls are TRBV28 and TRBJ1-5, with TRBD1 identical over 11 bases. The germline CDR1 and CDR2 sequences are MDHEN and SYDVKM. V gave up 6 bases and J gave up 9 bases; unmatched junction bases: 13. This CDR3 spans 16 amino acids. CDR3 protein: CASRRGTGGTLGPQHF. CDR3 sequence (DNA): TGTGCCAGCAGACGTGGGACAGGGGGAACGTTAGGGCCCCAGCATTTT.

The chain has TRBV5-1 and TRBJ2-5; 16 bases agree with TRBD2. The CDR3 sequence is 17 residues long. Trimming at V came to 5 bases and at J to 5 bases, leaving 9 bases not matched to a gene. CDR1 is SGHRS, CDR2 YFSETQ, per germline. The CDR3: CASRAAGLAGGHETQYF. In DNA, the CDR3 is TGCGCCAGCAGAGCTGCGGGACTAGCGGGAGGGCACGAGACCCAGTACTTC. Filled out from reference TRBV5-1 and TRBJ2-5, the complete variable domain reads KAGVTQTPRYLIKTRGQQVTLSCSPISGHRSVSWYQQTPGQGLQFLFEYFSETQRNKGNFPGRFSGRQFSNSRSEMNVSTLELGDSALYLCASRAAGLAGGHETQYFGPGTRLLVL.

The chain has TRBV6-5 and TRBJ2-7, with TRBD2 as a possible D gene (5 bases). Trimming shortened V by 6 bases and J by 0 bases, and 15 bases separated the two germline ends. CDR3 length equals 15 residues. Germline lookup yields CDR1 MNHEY and CDR2 SVGAGI. The CDR3 coding sequence is TGTGCCAGCAGATCTATTAGCGCGAGCTCCTACGAGCAGTACTTC. Protein: CASRSISASSYEQYF.

The chain employs TRBV4-1 and TRBJ1-1; 7 bases agree with TRBD1. This CDR3 spans 14 amino acids. The germline CDR1 and CDR2 sequences are MGHRA and YSYEKL. The V gene end was trimmed by 2 bases and the J gene end by 7 bases; junction bases not matched to a gene: 7. This CDR3 reads CASSQPGRGSEAFF. Written as DNA, the CDR3 is TGCGCCAGCAGCCAACCGGGCAGGGGGAGTGAAGCTTTCTTT.

A word on this clone: Other DNA sequences within the sample encode an identical CDR3. This chain joins TRBV5-1 and TRBJ2-2; 9 bases align to TRBD2. CDR3 length: 14 residues. The germline V gene has CDR1 SGHRS and CDR2 YFSETQ. The V and J ends lost 5 bases and 5 bases, in that order; junction bases with no gene match: 4. The CDR3 DNA reads as TGCGCCAGCAGGGGTAGCGGGAGTACCGGGGAGCTGTTTTTT. It codes for CASRGSGSTGELFF.

This chain links TRBV15 with TRBJ1-5, with D possibly matching TRBD1 (6 bases). V lost 1 base to trimming and J lost 5 bases, with 12 bases between them. The V gene's germline CDR1 is LNHNV and CDR2 YYDKDF (reference sequence). The CDR3 covers 15 residues. CDR3 nucleotide sequence: TGTGCCACCAGCAGAGGAGCGGGGGCCGATCAGCCCCAGCATTTT. This sequence encodes CATSRGAGADQPQHF.

Written as DNA, the CDR3 is TGTGCCAGCACCGCTAACTATGGCTACACCTTC. Amino acids: CASTANYGYTF. The V gene is TRBV5-8, the J gene TRBJ1-2, with D unresolved. V lost 6 bases, J lost 0 bases, and 3 bases lay in between. The CDR3 totals 11 residues. Germline V lookup: CDR1 SGHTS, CDR2 YDEGEE.

This sequence joins TRBV30 and TRBJ2-7, with 11 bases identical to TRBD1. The CDR3 extends over 14 amino acids. V gave up 3 bases and J gave up 9 bases; unmatched junction bases: 10. Germline V gives CDR1 GTSNPN, CDR2 SVGIG (reference sequence). CDR3 sequence (DNA): TGTGCCTGGAGCCCGGGACAGGGGGGATCGGGGCAGTACTTC. Protein: CAWSPGQGGSGQYF.

Concerning this clone: A much larger clone lies one base from this, so it may be a read error. V and J are TRBV27 and TRBJ2-5; the D is unclear. The V gene lost 8 bases and the J gene lost 2 bases, with 3 bases spanning the gap. Germline lookup yields CDR1 MNHEY and CDR2 SMNVEV (reference sequence). This CDR3 is 10 amino acids long. The CDR3 nucleotides read TGTGCCAGCGGACAAGAGACCCAGTACTTC. This translates into CASGQETQYF.

The genes are TRBV30 and TRBJ2-5; TRBD2 matches at 7 bases. This CDR3 is 13 amino acids long. CDR1 and CDR2 from the germline V gene are GTSNPN and SVGIG (reference sequence). The junction had 6 bases not matched to a gene; V was cut back by 8 bases and J by 0 bases. CDR3 nucleotide sequence: TGTGCCGCAAAAGCGGGGTACCAAGAGACCCAGTACTTC. This encodes CAAKAGYQETQYF.

The chain recombines TRBV7-2 with TRBJ2-3, with D hard to call. This CDR3 region has 15 residues. With 1 base removed from V and 2 bases from J, the gap between germline ends came to 10 bases. The germline CDR1 and CDR2 sequences are SGHTA and FQGNSA. CDR3 nucleotides: TGTGCCAGCAGCTTAGATGGCGGATACACAGATACGCAGTATTTT. The encoded protein is CASSLDGGYTDTQYF.

This clone was seen more than once but under ten times. The chain joins TRBV23-1 to TRBJ2-7; D is unresolved. TRBV23-1 is identified as an open reading frame with a role that is uncertain. V was pared by 0 bases and J by 2 bases, with 11 bases between. CDR3 length equals 15 residues. CDR3 DNA sequence: TGCGCCAGCAGTCAATCGCCCTCAGGTACCTACGAGCAGTACTTC. It specifies CASSQSPSGTYEQYF.

The chain recombines TRBV14 with TRBJ2-1; D unclear. V was clipped by 5 bases and J by 15 bases, with 14 bases between them. The CDR3 is 11 amino acids. Germline lookup yields CDR1 SGHDN and CDR2 FVKESK. The CDR3 loop reads CASSSYYRLFF. In DNA form, the CDR3 reads TGTGCCAGCAGCTCATACTATCGATTGTTCTTC.

The V gene is TRBV2, the J gene TRBJ2-3; 8 bases map to TRBD1. Trimming at V came to 3 bases and at J to 0 bases, leaving 5 bases not matched to a gene. Germline-derived CDR1 and CDR2 are SNHLY and FYNNEI. CDR3 length equals 16 residues. The CDR3 spells CASSDEGQVSTDTQYF. The CDR3 nucleotides read TGTGCCAGCAGTGATGAGGGACAGGTCAGCACAGATACGCAGTATTTT.

The CDR3 nucleotides are TGTGCCAGCAGCTTACGGGAGGGCGGTGAGCAGTTCTTC. It specifies CASSLREGGEQFF. J is TRBJ2-1 and V is TRBV11-2; 8 positions match TRBD2. The CDR3 covers 13 residues. V shed 2 bases, J shed 9 bases, and the junction held 3 bases outside the gene matches. Germline V gene lookup returns CDR1 SGHAT and CDR2 FQNNGV.

The chain combines TRBV28 with TRBJ1-5; TRBD1 matches 9 bases. The CDR3 length is 17 residues. The trim removed 4 bases at V and 1 base at J, leaving 8 bases unmatched. Germline V gene lookup returns CDR1 MDHEN and CDR2 SYDVKM. The CDR3 DNA sequence: TGTGCCAGCAGTTCGGGACAGGGACTCGTGAGCAATCAGCCCCAGCATTTT. Protein: CASSSGQGLVSNQPQHF.

The chain has TRBV10-3 and TRBJ2-3; 8 nucleotides agree with TRBD2. This CDR3 is 14 amino acids long. V shed 6 bases, J shed 3 bases, and the junction held 5 bases outside the gene matches. Germline CDR1 reads ENHRY; CDR2 reads SYGVKD. The CDR3 spells CAISEPGGTDTQYF. The CDR3 DNA is TGTGCCATCAGCGAACCGGGAGGGACAGATACGCAGTATTTT.

This chain links TRBV5-1 with TRBJ2-1, with 10 bases fitting TRBD1. Trimming took 0 bases from V and 3 from J; bases not matched to a gene: 3. The CDR3 has 16 amino acids. In germline, CDR1 is SGHRS, CDR2 YFSETQ. As DNA, the CDR3 is TGCGCCAGCAGCTTGGGACAGGGGGCGATCTACAATGAGCAGTTCTTC. Translation: CASSLGQGAIYNEQFF.

The chain joins TRBV4-2 to TRBJ1-2, with 9 positions matching TRBD1. There are 16 residues in the CDR3. Looked up from germline, CDR1 is LGHNA and CDR2 is YNFKEQ. With V trimmed by 1 base and J by 7 bases, 10 bases remained unmatched. CDR3 bases: TGTGCCAGCAGCCAAGGGGGACAGGGTATGGGGTTTGGCTACACCTTC. Residues: CASSQGGQGMGFGYTF.

The chain uses TRBV10-3 and TRBJ2-1; D unresolved. V lost 2 bases and J 2 bases, leaving 19 bases between the germline ends. Germline assignment: CDR1 ENHRY and CDR2 SYGVKD. CDR3 size: 18 residues. CDR3 loop: CAISETSGGPLAYNEQFF. The CDR3 DNA reads TGTGCCATCAGTGAGACGTCCGGCGGCCCCTTGGCCTACAATGAGCAGTTCTTC.

This clone was counted a single time. The V call is TRBV5-1, the J call TRBJ2-7; no clear D. Trimming cost V 0 bases and J 2 bases, with 9 bases left between them. This CDR3 contains 14 residues. The germline CDR1 and CDR2 sequences are SGHRS and YFSETQ. CDR3 protein: CASSLDFETYEQYF. The CDR3 DNA is TGCGCCAGCAGCTTGGACTTTGAAACCTACGAGCAGTACTTC. The full variable domain, with the rest looked up from reference TRBV5-1 and TRBJ2-7, is KAGVTQTPRYLIKTRGQQVTLSCSPISGHRSVSWYQQTPGQGLQFLFEYFSETQRNKGNFPGRFSGRQFSNSRSEMNVSTLELGDSALYLCASSLDFETYEQYFGPGTRLTVT.

The chain recombines TRBV14 with TRBJ2-5; D gene ambiguous. Matching the DNA end better, TRBJ2-7 makes the J call doubtful. CDR3 length equals 13 residues. CDR1 and CDR2 (germline): SGHDN, FVKESK. This chain's CDR3 is CASSLVGFYEQYF. CDR3 sequence (DNA): TGTGCCAGCAGCCTAGTGGGATTCTACGAGCAGTACTTC.

The genes are TRBV5-1 and TRBJ1-2; weak D call: TRBD1 (5 bases). Trimming removed 4 bases from V and 13 bases from J, with 23 bases in between. This CDR3 has 14 residues. Germline V gene lookup returns CDR1 SGHRS and CDR2 YFSETQ. The CDR3 sequence: CASSADPGRQNCTF. The CDR3 DNA reads as TGCGCCAGCAGCGCCGACCCGGGACGGCAGAATTGCACCTTC.